This passage covers 19 T cell receptor beta chains from one sample sequenced in a study of shared clonotypes between healthy human individuals. Terminally differentiated effector memory CD45RA+ cells were left out of the naive CD8 fraction, which was CD45RO-negative and positively selected for CCR7. Using immunoSEQ multiplex PCR, the repertoire was profiled, and TCRdb retains in-frame clones only, with some absent. This sample has some 2,100,000 clones, with approximately 94% found just once. Sequencing was done on a sample of naive CD8+ T cells from PBMCs. These receptors were collected from a man aged 18 to 30 in good health. Some clones in this sample may be carry-over from other donors' samples.

This chain joins TRBV7-8 and TRBJ2-3; 11 bases line up with TRBD2. The junction had 20 bases not matched to a gene; V was cut back by 0 bases and J by 6 bases. CDR1 is SGHVS, CDR2 FQNEAQ, per germline. The CDR3 extends over 21 amino acids. The chain's CDR3 is CASSLALVGAETSGISDTQYF. In DNA form, the CDR3 reads TGTGCCAGCAGCTTAGCGCTGGTAGGGGCGGAGACTAGCGGGATTTCGGATACGCAGTATTTT. The whole variable domain, filled in from reference TRBV7-8 and TRBJ2-3, reads GAGVSQSPRYKVAKRGQDVALRCDPISGHVSLFWYQQALGQGPEFLTYFQNEAQLDKSGLPSDRFFAERPEGSVSTLKIQRTQQEDSAVYLCASSLALVGAETSGISDTQYFGPGTRLTVL.

The rearrangement joins TRBV7-2 to TRBJ2-1; 9 bases line up with TRBD2. CDR1 and CDR2 (germline): SGHTA, FQGNSA. The CDR3 is 18 residues long. The CDR3 DNA reads TGTGGGTCGCGGTGGGCGGGAGGGCCAAACAGCTCCTACAATGAGCAGTTCTTC. Amino acids: CGSRWAGGPNSSYNEQFF.

The rearrangement joins TRBV9 to TRBJ2-1, with D possibly matching TRBD2 (5 bases). Between the trimmed V and J ends, which lost 6 bases and 0 bases, there was a span of 19 bases. CDR1 is SGDLS, CDR2 YYNGEE, per germline. The CDR3 contains 17 residues. This chain's CDR3 is CASTSSGQVSSYNEQFF. The CDR3 coding sequence is TGTGCCAGCACCTCGAGCGGCCAGGTGAGCTCCTACAATGAGCAGTTCTTC.

The chain recombines TRBV9 with TRBJ2-7; 7 nucleotides agree with TRBD2. The CDR3 is 14 amino acids. With V trimmed by 0 bases and J by 7 bases, 7 bases remained unmatched. The germline V gene has CDR1 SGDLS and CDR2 YYNGEE. CDR3 coding DNA: TGTGCCAGCAGCGTAGGGGGGGGTTCCCGTGAGCAGTACTTC. This codes for CASSVGGGSREQYF.

The chain employs TRBV7-2 and TRBJ1-1; 7 nucleotides line up with TRBD1. Trimming removed 3 bases from V and 5 bases from J; junction bases left unmatched: 12. CDR3 length: 16 amino acids. Germline loops: CDR1 SGHTA, CDR2 FQGNSA. The CDR3 nucleotides are TGTGCCAGCAGCTTCCCCCTAGAGGGGGCAAATACTGAAGCTTTCTTT. Protein: CASSFPLEGANTEAFF.

V and J are TRBV6-6 and TRBJ1-2, with 8 bases fitting TRBD1. Germline V gene data show CDR1 as MNHNY and CDR2 as SVGAGI (reference sequence). This CDR3 comprises 15 residues. The trim removed 8 bases at V and 1 base at J, leaving 9 bases unmatched. The CDR3, as DNA: TGTGCCAGCCAGGGGCAGGGACAGGTTAACTATGGCTACACCTTC. This translates into CASQGQGQVNYGYTF.

V is TRBV7-9 and J is TRBJ2-3; D is unresolved. The germline V and J ends were trimmed by 1 base and 0 bases, with 14 bases remaining between them. Germline V gene data show CDR1 as SEHNR and CDR2 as FQNEAQ (reference sequence). The CDR3 is made up of 17 amino acids. The CDR3 DNA reads as TGTGCCAGCAGCTTAGAACCTTCTGGCCCTAGCACAGATACGCAGTATTTT. Amino acids: CASSLEPSGPSTDTQYF.

This sequence joins TRBV30 and TRBJ2-3; D ambiguous. This CDR3 has 11 residues. Germline V gene lookup returns CDR1 GTSNPN and CDR2 SVGIG (reference sequence). V was shortened by 0 bases and J by 5 bases, with 3 bases between the two germline ends. The CDR3 region has the DNA TGTGCCTGGAGTGTAGGAGATACGCAGTATTTT. Its translation: CAWSVGDTQYF.

The rearrangement uses TRBV20-1 and TRBJ2-1; D gene uncertain. The germline gives CDR1 DFQATT, CDR2 SNEGSKA (reference sequence). V was clipped by 1 base and J by 9 bases, with 4 bases between them. The CDR3 runs to 10 residues. This CDR3 reads CSARAAEQFF. CDR3 bases: TGCAGTGCTAGAGCGGCTGAGCAGTTCTTC.

Comment on this clone: Different DNA sequences within this sample yield the same CDR3. This chain's CDR3 is CSVTGTAYEQYF. Here the CDR3 DNA reads TGCAGCGTTACCGGGACAGCCTACGAGCAGTACTTC. V gene TRBV29-1 combines with J gene TRBJ2-7; 7 bases map to TRBD1. Unmatched junction bases numbered 3, after V lost 5 bases and J lost 2 bases. Germline loops: CDR1 SQVTM, CDR2 ANQGSEA. CDR3 length: 12 residues.

V is TRBV6-5 and J is TRBJ2-2; D possibly corresponds to TRBD2 (5 bases). The CDR3 consists of 13 residues. Germline loops: CDR1 MNHEY, CDR2 SVGAGI. Trimming stripped 6 bases from V and 3 bases from J, with 8 bases between. CDR3 protein: CASSILDTGELFF. DNA of the CDR3: TGTGCCAGCAGCATACTAGACACCGGGGAGCTGTTTTTT.

V is TRBV7-8 and J is TRBJ1-5, with TRBD1 as a possible D gene (5 bases). Germline V gene data show CDR1 as SGHVS and CDR2 as FQNEAQ. The V gene lost 7 bases and the J gene lost 4 bases, with 17 bases spanning the gap. The CDR3 extends over 15 amino acids. CDR3 amino acids: CASIDSDELNQPQHF. In DNA form, the CDR3 reads TGTGCCAGCATCGACAGTGACGAACTTAATCAGCCCCAGCATTTT.

V and J are TRBV7-9 and TRBJ1-1; D ambiguous. This CDR3 has 12 amino acids. The ends were cut back, 0 bases at V and 6 bases at J, with 5 bases in the middle. The V gene's germline CDR1 is SEHNR and CDR2 FQNEAQ (reference sequence). The CDR3 region has the DNA TGTGCCAGCAGCTTAGCGCTCCCTGAAGCTTTCTTT. Protein: CASSLALPEAFF.

The chain employs TRBV7-6 and TRBJ1-5; 9 bases agree with TRBD1. Trimming at V came to 5 bases and at J to 2 bases, leaving 13 bases not matched to a gene. The length of the CDR3 is 18 residues. The germline V gene has CDR1 SGHVS and CDR2 FNYEAQ. CDR3 nucleotides: TGTGCCAGCAGCCAGGACAGGGGTGGCGAAAGGGGCAATCAGCCCCAGCATTTT. Translated: CASSQDRGGERGNQPQHF.

The gene calls are TRBV27 and TRBJ2-7, with D maybe TRBD1 (6 bases). V was trimmed by 2 bases and J by 4 bases, leaving 15 bases between them. The CDR3 loop spans 15 amino acids. Germline CDR1 and CDR2: MNHEY and SMNVEV (reference sequence). This CDR3 reads CASSLTPSTGYEQYF. The CDR3 DNA reads as TGTGCCAGCAGTTTAACCCCGTCGACAGGTTACGAGCAGTACTTC.

The chain uses TRBV7-2 and TRBJ2-7; D is undetermined. The CDR3 covers 11 residues. V lost 1 base and J 6 bases, leaving 4 bases between the germline ends. CDR1 is SGHTA and CDR2 is FQGNSA in the germline V gene. CDR3 DNA sequence: TGTGCCAGCAGCTTAGGGACCGAGCAGTACTTC. It codes for CASSLGTEQYF.

This clone was observed a few times. This same CDR3 is encoded by further DNA sequences in the sample. In DNA form, the CDR3 reads TGTGCCAGCAGCTTAAGGGCGTACGAGCAGTACTTC. This translates into CASSLRAYEQYF. The rearrangement uses TRBV7-9 and TRBJ2-7; no reliable D call. There are 12 residues in the CDR3. Germline-derived CDR1 and CDR2 are SEHNR and FQNEAQ (reference sequence). Deletions cut 2 bases from V and 4 bases from J, with 6 bases between.

On this clone itself: Other DNA sequences within the sample encode an identical CDR3. The chain links TRBV19 to TRBJ2-7, with D perhaps TRBD1 (6 bases). Per the germline V gene, CDR1 is LNHDA and CDR2 is SQIVND (reference sequence). The CDR3 covers 13 residues. V lost 3 bases and J lost 4, with 10 bases in between. CDR3 sequence reads: CASSIRGTYEQYF. The CDR3 DNA is TGTGCCAGTAGTATCAGGGGTACGTACGAGCAGTACTTC.

J is TRBJ2-1 and V is TRBV7-7; the match to TRBD2 covers 8 bases. The CDR3 is 16 amino acids. In germline, CDR1 is SSHAT, CDR2 FNYEAQ (reference sequence). The V segment lost 5 bases and the J segment 0 bases; nucleotides outside the gene matches: 6. The CDR3 sequence is CASSHGRGSSYNEQFF. In DNA form, the CDR3 reads TGTGCCAGCAGCCACGGGAGGGGAAGCTCCTACAATGAGCAGTTCTTC.